The next 12 T cell receptor beta chains were all read from a single sample in a study of cytomegalovirus exposure and HLA in healthy donors. The primer mix had 60 Vbeta and 13 Jbeta primers. Data came from immunoSEQ multiplex PCR; TCRdb stores just in-frame clones and leaves some out. The sample table sets out tens of thousands of clones. Sequencing input: PBMCs. The source is a middle-aged woman in good health and CMV-seronegative.

The J gene is TRBJ2-3, the V gene TRBV19; no clear D. This CDR3 comprises 16 residues. With 1 base removed from V and 0 bases from J, the gap between germline ends came to 11 bases. Germline assignment: CDR1 LNHDA and CDR2 SQIVND (reference sequence). The CDR3 DNA reads TGTGCCAGTAGTATAGGTCAGTCAATTAGCACAGATACGCAGTATTTT. This translates into CASSIGQSISTDTQYF.

J is TRBJ1-1 and V is TRBV9; perhaps TRBD1 as D (5 bases). The CDR3 is 15 residues long. Germline lookup yields CDR1 SGDLS and CDR2 YYNGEE. Trimming cost V 3 bases and J 4 bases, with 16 bases left between them. CDR3 region: CASSGDWASPTEAFF. The CDR3 DNA sequence: TGTGCCAGCAGCGGGGACTGGGCCAGTCCCACTGAAGCTTTCTTT.

In DNA form, the CDR3 reads TGTGCCAGTAGTAGGGTAGCGGGGGGCACAGATACGCAGTATTTT. Translation gives CASSRVAGGTDTQYF. The V gene is TRBV19, the J gene TRBJ2-3; TRBD2 matches at 9 bases. This CDR3 comprises 15 residues. Germline CDR1 LNHDA, CDR2 SQIVND (reference sequence). Losses at the gene ends were 4 bases for V and 1 base for J; bases not matched to a gene: 3.

The V gene is TRBV30, the J gene TRBJ2-5, with TRBD2 matching over 7 bases. The J call may be wrong; the DNA end is better matched by TRBJ2-7. The CDR3 covers 14 residues. Looked up from germline, CDR1 is GTSNPN and CDR2 is SVGIG (reference sequence). The CDR3 spells CAWSVIGGGSEQYF. Written as DNA, the CDR3 is TGTGCCTGGAGTGTAATTGGGGGGGGGAGCGAGCAGTACTTC.

The chain uses TRBV30 and TRBJ2-2, with 10 bases matching TRBD1. Trimming took 0 bases from V and 7 from J; bases not matched to a gene: 2. CDR3 length: 14 amino acids. The germline V gene has CDR1 GTSNPN and CDR2 SVGIG (reference sequence). The CDR3 nucleotides read TGTGCCTGGAGTGTAGGGACAGGGGTCGGGGAGCTGTTTTTT. Its protein product is CAWSVGTGVGELFF.

The DNA for the CDR3 is TGCGCCAGCAGTCGTTCAGCGGGTGAAAAACTGTTTTTT. Its protein product is CASSRSAGEKLFF. The chain recombines TRBV23-1 with TRBJ1-4, with D hard to call. TRBV23-1 belongs to the ORF category, with a function that is uncertain. The CDR3 is 13 amino acids. Trimming cost V 4 bases and J 7 bases, with 10 bases left between them.

This chain connects TRBV7-9 to TRBJ1-2; 12 bases are a match to TRBD1. This CDR3 contains 15 residues. The V gene's germline CDR1 is SEHNR and CDR2 FQNEAQ (reference sequence). Losses at the gene ends were 4 bases for V and 0 bases for J; bases not matched to a gene: 0. CDR3 in DNA: TGTGCCAGCAGCTGGGACAGGGGGCCTAACTATGGCTACACCTTC. Amino acid sequence: CASSWDRGPNYGYTF.

This sequence joins TRBV19 and TRBJ1-2; TRBD1 might be the D (5 bases). Germline values: CDR1 LNHDA, CDR2 SQIVND (reference sequence). This CDR3 comprises 14 residues. Trimming removed 5 bases at V and 5 bases at J, with 15 bases between. The CDR3, as DNA: TGTGCCAGTAGTCCTGGGACTGATCAATATGGCTACACCTTC. Its translation is CASSPGTDQYGYTF.

The gene calls are TRBV7-6 and TRBJ2-1; 8 bases are a match to TRBD2. Germline V gene sequence: CDR1 SGHVS, CDR2 FNYEAQ. The CDR3 totals 16 residues. V was pared by 1 base and J by 7 bases, with 9 bases of the junction left unmatched. The CDR3: CASSLGGAGGMNEQFF. CDR3 nucleotides: TGTGCCAGCAGCTTAGGAGGGGCGGGAGGTATGAATGAGCAGTTCTTC.

The genes are TRBV18 and TRBJ2-2, with TRBD1 identical over 8 bases. The CDR3 spans 15 residues. J was trimmed by 3 bases and V by 4 bases; bases with no gene match: 4. Looked up from germline, CDR1 is KGHSH and CDR2 is LQKENI. CDR3 protein: CASSRSGGDTGELFF. CDR3 nucleotide sequence: TGTGCCAGCTCACGGTCAGGGGGCGACACCGGGGAGCTGTTTTTT.

This chain joins TRBV6-1 and TRBJ2-3; D unresolved. The CDR3 extends over 13 amino acids. Trimming took off 6 bases at V and 5 bases at J, with 12 bases between the two ends. Germline V gene sequence: CDR1 MNHNS, CDR2 SASEGT. The CDR3 reads CASRSLPGDTQYF. The CDR3 DNA follows: TGTGCCAGCAGGTCCCTCCCGGGAGATACGCAGTATTTT.

The chain employs TRBV5-1 and TRBJ2-7; 8 positions agree with TRBD2. The CDR3 spans 15 residues. Germline CDR1 and CDR2: SGHRS and YFSETQ. With V trimmed by 0 bases and J by 2 bases, 4 bases remained unmatched. The CDR3 nucleotides are TGCGCCAGCAGCTTGGAGTCCGGGGGGGCCTACGAGCAGTACTTC. Translation: CASSLESGGAYEQYF.